This T cell receptor beta chain was found in a study of Ad26.COV2.S vaccination and SARS-CoV-2 variants. Across the study: Donor was in the COV1001 Ad26.COV2.S trial arm.

Germline loops: CDR1 MNHEY, CDR2 SVGAGI. The CDR3 covers 14 residues. Losses at the gene ends were 10 bases for V and 3 bases for J; bases not matched to a gene: 8. Measured with immunoSEQ multiplex PCR; TCRdb has only the in-frame clones, and not every one. This repertoire shows some 460,000 clones, approximately 90% found once; its top ten account for under 2%. The treatment: over 15 received Ad26.COV2.S at low or high dose, single or two shots; a few received placebo; per-sample allocation not given. Collection of samples fell on day 63 after the first vaccine or placebo injection. Spike of the Wuhan-strain SARS-CoV-2 was expressed by an Ad26 vector, which formed the vaccine.

This TCR derives from a person between 18 and 59 years old who received the Ad26.COV2.S COVID-19 vaccine or a placebo. Sequencing was performed on peripheral blood, taken in a trial of Ad26.COV2.S vaccine versus placebo. The chain carries TRBV6-5 and TRBJ2-2, with 7 bases that match TRBD1. CDR3 protein: CAIKPTGDTGELFF. The CDR3 region has the DNA TGTGCCATAAAACCTACAGGGGACACCGGGGAGCTGTTTTTT.